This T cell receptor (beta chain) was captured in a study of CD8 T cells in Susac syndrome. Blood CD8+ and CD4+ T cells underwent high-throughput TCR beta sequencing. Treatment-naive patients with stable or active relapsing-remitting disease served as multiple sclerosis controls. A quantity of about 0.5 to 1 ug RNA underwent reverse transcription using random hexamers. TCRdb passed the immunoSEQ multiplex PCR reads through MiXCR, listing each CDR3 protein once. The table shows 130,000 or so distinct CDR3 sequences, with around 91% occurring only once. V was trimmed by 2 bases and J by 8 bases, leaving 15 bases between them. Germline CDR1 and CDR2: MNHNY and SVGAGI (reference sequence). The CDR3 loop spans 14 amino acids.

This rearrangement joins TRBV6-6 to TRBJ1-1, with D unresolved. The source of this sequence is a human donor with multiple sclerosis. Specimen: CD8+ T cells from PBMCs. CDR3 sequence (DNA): TGTGCCAGCAGTTACACCTCCTGGGCTGGGGAAGCTTTCTTT. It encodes CASSYTSWAGEAFF.